Listed here are 9 T cell receptor beta chains from one sample, sequenced in a study of OX40 agonist ivuxolimab in advanced cancers. The data were produced by immunoSEQ multiplex PCR, yet TCRdb's version contains in-frame clones alone and is incomplete. Among about 78,000 clones listed, about 90% were seen once. The sample here was CD4+ or CD8+ T cells sorted from blood, taken in a trial of the OX40 agonist ivuxolimab. Source of these receptors: an adult with an advanced solid tumor such as melanoma, head and neck, liver or kidney cancer.

V usage is TRBV5-1 and J usage is TRBJ1-2; 9 bases are a match to TRBD1. There are 14 residues in the CDR3. The V gene end was trimmed by 2 bases and the J gene end by 2 bases; junction bases not matched to a gene: 1. CDR1 is SGHRS, CDR2 YFSETQ, per germline. CDR3 DNA: TGCGCCAGCAGCTTCGGACAGGGGAACTATGGCTACACCTTC. Translated, it gives CASSFGQGNYGYTF.

The chain couples TRBV2 to TRBJ2-1; the match to TRBD2 covers 15 bases. CDR3 length equals 16 residues. V trimming: 6 bases; J trimming: 5 bases; junction bases outside the gene matches: 5. Germline lookup yields CDR1 SNHLY and CDR2 FYNNEI. The CDR3 spells CASSRGLAGGDNEQFF. DNA for the CDR3: TGTGCCAGCAGCCGAGGACTAGCGGGAGGGGACAATGAGCAGTTCTTC.

The genes are TRBV27 and TRBJ1-6, with D uncertain. The germline V and J ends were trimmed by 8 bases and 7 bases, with 9 bases remaining between them. This CDR3 is 12 amino acids long. The germline gives CDR1 MNHEY, CDR2 SMNVEV (reference sequence). CDR3 DNA sequence: TGTGCCAGCGCGCTCCGGAATTCACCCCTCCACTTT. Amino acid sequence: CASALRNSPLHF.

V and J are TRBV4-2 and TRBJ1-2; maybe TRBD1 (5 bases). Germline V gene lookup returns CDR1 LGHNA and CDR2 YNFKEQ. The germline V and J ends were trimmed by 1 base and 4 bases, with 16 bases remaining between them. The CDR3 consists of 16 residues. CDR3 nucleotides: TGTGCCAGCAGCCAAGCCGGGACCGGTGCGGGCTATGGCTACACCTTC. The encoded protein is CASSQAGTGAGYGYTF.

The DNA of the CDR3 is TGTGCCAGCAGCTGGGGAGGGGGGCACACTGAAGCTTTCTTT. It codes for CASSWGGGHTEAFF. The V call is TRBV7-2, the J call TRBJ1-1, with TRBD1 as a possible D gene (6 bases). V was pared by 4 bases and J by 3 bases, with 12 bases between. From germline, CDR1 is SGHTA and CDR2 FQGNSA. The CDR3 runs 14 residues.

The chain uses TRBV11-3 and TRBJ2-2; no clear D. The CDR3 runs to 14 residues. The V gene lost 1 base and the J gene lost 0 bases, with 3 bases spanning the gap. The germline V gene encodes CDR1 SGHNT and CDR2 YENEEA. The CDR3 bases are TGTGCCAGCAGCTTAGGACCGAACACCGGGGAGCTGTTTTTT. Its protein product is CASSLGPNTGELFF.

This chain joins TRBV18 and TRBJ1-4, with TRBD1 as a possible D gene (5 bases). V lost 1 base and J lost 7, with 13 bases in between. CDR1 is KGHSH, CDR2 LQKENI, per germline. The CDR3 runs to 15 residues. CDR3 DNA: TGTGCCAGCTCACCACGGAGGGGAAGGGGTGAAAAACTGTTTTTT. Its protein product is CASSPRRGRGEKLFF.

The V and J genes are TRBV15 and TRBJ2-1; D remains ambiguous. Trimming left V 0 bases short and J 5 bases short, with 11 bases between. Per the germline V gene, CDR1 is LNHNV and CDR2 is YYDKDF (reference sequence). The CDR3 covers 15 residues. The CDR3 region is CATSRDWRNNNEQFF. The DNA for the CDR3 is TGTGCCACCAGCAGAGATTGGAGAAATAACAATGAGCAGTTCTTC.

The chain joins TRBV19 to TRBJ2-7, with a possible D match to TRBD2 (6 bases). This CDR3 spans 13 amino acids. Per germline, CDR1 LNHDA and CDR2 SQIVND (reference sequence). V was trimmed by 3 bases and J by 6 bases, leaving 12 bases between them. The CDR3 bases are TGTGCCAGTAGTATCCGGGGGACTGGCGAGCAGTACTTC. Protein: CASSIRGTGEQYF.